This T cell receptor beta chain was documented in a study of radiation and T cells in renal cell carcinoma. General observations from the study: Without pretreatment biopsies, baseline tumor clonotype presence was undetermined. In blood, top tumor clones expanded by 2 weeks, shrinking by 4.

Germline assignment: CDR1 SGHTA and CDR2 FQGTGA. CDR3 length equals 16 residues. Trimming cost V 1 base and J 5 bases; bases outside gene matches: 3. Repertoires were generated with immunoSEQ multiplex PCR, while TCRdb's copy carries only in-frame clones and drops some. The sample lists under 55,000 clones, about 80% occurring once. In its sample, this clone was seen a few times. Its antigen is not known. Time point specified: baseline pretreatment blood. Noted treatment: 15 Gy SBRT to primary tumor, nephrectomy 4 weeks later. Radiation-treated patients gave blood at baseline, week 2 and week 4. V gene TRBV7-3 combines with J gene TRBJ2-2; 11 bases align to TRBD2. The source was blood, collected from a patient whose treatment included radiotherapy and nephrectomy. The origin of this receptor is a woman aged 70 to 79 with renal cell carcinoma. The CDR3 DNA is TGTGCCAGCAGCTTAAACCTAGCGGGAGGTACCGGGGAGCTGTTTTTT. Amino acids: CASSLNLAGGTGELFF.